These T cell receptor beta chains were read from a single sample in a study of blood T cell repertoires in COVID-19. Libraries were prepared by immunoSEQ multiplex PCR; TCRdb keeps only in-frame clonotypes and omits some of them. The sample has 100,000 to 120,000 clones, around 90% seen once. The sequencing input was peripheral blood. These receptors were obtained from a woman aged 45-65 years with acute or convalescent COVID-19. The CDR3 runs from the conserved cysteine through the conserved F or W. A D gene is named only where the DNA matches it firmly. Not every row has a clone size; where given, it reads once, few, many or a size class.

.,TRBJ2-3,TRBV18,.,TGTGCCAGCTCACCACCGGGCCAGTTTGATACGCAGTATTTT,CASSPPGQFDTQYF
.,TRBJ2-2,TRBV19,TRBD2,TGTGCCAGTAGGGCTAGCGGCACCGGGGAGCTGTTTTTT,CASRASGTGELFF
.,TRBJ2-1,TRBV6-1,.,TGTGCCAGCAGTGAATCTAGCTCCTACAATGAGCAGTTCTTC,CASSESSSYNEQFF
.,TRBJ2-5,TRBV24-1,.,TGTGCCACCAGTGGGAACAGGGTTGGGGAGACCCAGTACTTC,CATSGNRVGETQYF
.,TRBJ2-5,TRBV24-1,.,TGTGCCACCAGTGATTTGATCCGGGGGAGTACCCAAGAGACCCAGTACTTC,CATSDLIRGSTQETQYF
.,TRBJ1-1,TRBV28,.,TGTGCCAGCAGAAACAGGGCGCCGAACACTGAAGCTTTCTTT,CASRNRAPNTEAFF
.,TRBJ2-3,TRBV30,.,TGTGCCTGGAGTTATCCCTCGTCGAGCACAGATACGCAGTATTTT,CAWSYPSSSTDTQYF
.,TRBJ1-1,TRBV5-1,TRBD1,TGCGCCAGCGCCGGGGGACAGGGGCGTCACACTGAAGCTTTCTTT,CASAGGQGRHTEAFF
once,TRBJ2-7,TRBV28,.,TGTGCCAGCAGCTCCTTCTACGAGCAGTACTTC,CASSSFYEQYF
.,TRBJ1-5,TRBV6-5,.,TGTGCCAGCCAAGCGAATCAGCCCCAGCATTTT,CASQANQPQHF
.,TRBJ2-2,TRBV5-6,TRBD1,TGTGCCAGCAGCCCCCAGACAGGGGGCCTTATTGAGGGTGGGGAGCTGTTTTTT,CASSPQTGGLIEGGELFF
.,TRBJ2-7,TRBV27,TRBD2,TGTGCCAGCAGTTTAGTCGGCGGGGGGTCCTACGAGCAGTACTTC,CASSLVGGGSYEQYF
once,TRBJ1-2,TRBV7-9,TRBD1,TGTGCCAGCAGCCGACAGGGTGCTGGCTACACCTTC,CASSRQGAGYTF
.,TRBJ2-1,TRBV5-1,.,TGCGCCAGCAGCTTCAGGGTCTCAGTAAATGAGCAGTTCTTC,CASSFRVSVNEQFF
.,TRBJ2-2,TRBV5-6,TRBD1,TGTGCCAGCAGACGGTGGGGACAGGGGGGACTAAACACCGGGGAGCTGTTTTTT,CASRRWGQGGLNTGELFF
.,TRBJ2-3,TRBV18,.,TGTGCCAGCTCACCTCTAGCGTTAGGGCAGTATTTT,CASSPLALGQYF
.,TRBJ1-2,TRBV3-1/TRBV3-2,.,TGTGCCAGCAGGAATCAGGGTAACTATGGCTACACCTTC,CASRNQGNYGYTF
.,TRBJ2-3,TRBV5-5,.,TGTGCCAGCAGCTTGGCTGTCTCCACAGATACGCAGTATTTT,CASSLAVSTDTQYF
once,TRBJ2-3,TRBV7-9,.,TGTGCCAGCAGCTTAGAGGGGGTGGCTGATACGCAGTATTTT,CASSLEGVADTQYF
.,TRBJ2-7,TRBV27,TRBD1,TGTGCCAGCAGTTTCAGGGGGTTCGCGACCTACGAGCAGTACTTC,CASSFRGFATYEQYF